This record looks at one T cell receptor beta chain sequence and its context. The data were taken from a study of control samples from healthy donors and cancer patients. The CDR3 length is 16 residues. V lost 7 bases and J 5 bases, leaving 18 bases between the germline ends. Per the germline V gene, CDR1 is MDHEN and CDR2 is SYDVKM. Libraries were prepared by immunoSEQ multiplex PCR; TCRdb keeps only in-frame clonotypes and omits some of them. The sample lists about 130,000 clones; about 90% were seen once. Material for sequencing was blood. The receptor's source is a man between 18 and 29 years old in good health. The rearrangement joins TRBV28 to TRBJ1-6, with D perhaps matching TRBD1 (6 bases). The CDR3 sequence: CASKEGKGGDNSPLHF. The CDR3 nucleotides read TGTGCCAGCAAGGAAGGGAAAGGGGGAGATAATTCACCCCTCCACTTT.